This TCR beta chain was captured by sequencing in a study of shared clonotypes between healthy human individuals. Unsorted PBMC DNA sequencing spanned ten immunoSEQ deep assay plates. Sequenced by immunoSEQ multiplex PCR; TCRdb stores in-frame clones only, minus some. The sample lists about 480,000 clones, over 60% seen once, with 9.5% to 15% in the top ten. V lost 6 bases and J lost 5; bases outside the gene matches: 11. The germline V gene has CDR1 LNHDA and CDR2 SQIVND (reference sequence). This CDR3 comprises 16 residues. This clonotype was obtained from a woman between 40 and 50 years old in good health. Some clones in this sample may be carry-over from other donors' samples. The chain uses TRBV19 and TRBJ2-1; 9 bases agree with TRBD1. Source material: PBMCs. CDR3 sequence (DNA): TGTGCCAGTAGAAAACTGACCGGGACAGGGAACAATGAGCAGTTCTTC. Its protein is CASRKLTGTGNNEQFF.